The 18 T cell receptor beta chains below come from one sample, sequenced in a study of T-cell memory formation after mild COVID-19. TCRdb itself ran the 5' RACE reads through MiXCR, one entry per CDR3 protein. The sample includes 220,000 or so distinct CDR3 sequences, about 9.2% seen only once; the top ten take 3% to 4%. The sequencing sample was made of PBMCs or a T cell subset sorted from them (not recorded which). The origin of the receptors is a man between 18 and 29 years old who had mild COVID-19 (a few samples of this study predate the infection). Cell type and time point are not known.

The CDR3 region is CSVEDWDRTDTQYF. The DNA of the CDR3 is TGCAGCGTTGAAGATTGGGACCGCACAGATACGCAGTATTTT. This chain links TRBV29-1 with TRBJ2-3, with D perhaps TRBD1 or TRBD2 (5 bases each). The length of the CDR3 is 14 residues. The germline V gene encodes CDR1 SQVTM and CDR2 ANQGSEA. V gave up 0 bases and J gave up 1 base, with 8 bases separating them.

The sample holds a few counts of this clonotype. The V and J genes are TRBV10-3 and TRBJ2-3; unclear D gene. V was pared by 6 bases and J by 0 bases, with 7 bases between. Germline V CDR1 and CDR2: ENHRY, SYGVKD. This CDR3 is built from 13 residues. The CDR3, as DNA: TGTGCCATCAGGGAGACTAGCACAGATACGCAGTATTTT. Translating it yields CAIRETSTDTQYF.

This clonotype was observed a few times. The chain has TRBV20-1 and TRBJ1-6; TRBD1 aligns across 7 bases. Germline lookup yields CDR1 DFQATT and CDR2 SNEGSKA (reference sequence). Germline trimming cut 3 bases from V and 7 bases from J; bases unmatched to any gene: 6. The CDR3 totals 14 residues. DNA of the CDR3: TGCAGTGCTAGCTTGGGACAGAGAAATTCACCCCTCCACTTT. This sequence encodes CSASLGQRNSPLHF.

The table lists this clonotype with many counts. The gene calls are TRBV5-1 and TRBJ2-1; the D is unclear. This CDR3 region has 16 residues. Germline lookup yields CDR1 SGHRS and CDR2 YFSETQ. Trimming took 0 bases from V and 3 from J, leaving 13 bases between them. The CDR3 DNA sequence: TGCGCCAGCAGCTTGGATGTCGGCACGAGCTACAATGAGCAGTTCTTC. This codes for CASSLDVGTSYNEQFF.

There are many counts of this clonotype. The chain carries TRBV12-3 or TRBV12-4 and TRBJ2-4, with 7 positions matching TRBD1. Trimming at V came to 3 bases and at J to 8 bases, leaving 4 bases not matched to a gene. The CDR3 sequence is 13 residues long. As DNA, the CDR3 is TGTGCCAGCAGTTTCGGTCAGGGGGACATTCAGTACTTC. Encoded protein: CASSFGQGDIQYF.

V and J are TRBV7-8 and TRBJ1-5; no reliable D call. CDR1 and CDR2 (germline): SGHVS, FQNEAQ. V was clipped by 1 base and J by 0 bases, with 7 bases between them. This CDR3 has 15 residues. The CDR3 is CASSLGRPSNQPQHF. DNA for the CDR3: TGTGCCAGCAGCTTAGGGCGCCCTAGCAATCAGCCCCAGCATTTT.

The chain employs TRBV9 and TRBJ2-7, with 7 nucleotides matching TRBD1. Germline V gives CDR1 SGDLS, CDR2 YYNGEE. The J segment lost 1 base and the V segment lost 5 bases, leaving 6 bases of the junction unmatched. This CDR3 has 14 amino acids. DNA for the CDR3: TGTGCCAGCAGACCCACAGGGGATTCCTACGAGCAGTACTTC. This encodes CASRPTGDSYEQYF. Full variable domain (remainder filled in from reference TRBV9 and TRBJ2-7): DSGVTQTPKHLITATGQRVTLRCSPRSGDLSVYWYQQSLDQGLQFLIQYYNGEERAKGNILERFSAQQFPDLHSELNLSSLELGDSALYFCASRPTGDSYEQYFGPGTRLTVT.

A few counts support this clonotype. The chain has TRBV18 and TRBJ2-1, with TRBD1 matching over 7 bases. CDR1 is KGHSH and CDR2 is LQKENI in the germline V gene. CDR3 length equals 16 residues. After removal of 2 bases from V and 9 bases from J, the junction contained 13 bases not matched to a gene. The CDR3 sequence is CASSPSAQGELGEQFF. CDR3 coding DNA: TGTGCCAGCTCACCATCTGCGCAGGGGGAGTTAGGTGAGCAGTTCTTC.

The rearrangement uses TRBV5-1 and TRBJ2-4, with 7 bases identical to TRBD2. Germline V gene sequence: CDR1 SGHRS, CDR2 YFSETQ. The CDR3 is 15 residues long. J lost 8 bases, V lost 4 bases, and 12 bases had no gene match. The CDR3 loop reads CASSPLGRGRDIQYF. DNA of the CDR3: TGCGCCAGCAGCCCGCTGGGGAGGGGAAGGGACATTCAGTACTTC. Variable domain in full (rest from reference TRBV5-1 and TRBJ2-4): KAGVTQTPRYLIKTRGQQVTLSCSPISGHRSVSWYQQTPGQGLQFLFEYFSETQRNKGNFPGRFSGRQFSNSRSEMNVSTLELGDSALYLCASSPLGRGRDIQYFGAGTRLSVL.

Concerning this clonotype: Mismatch with germline at one junction end may stem from a read error. The chain has TRBV6-6 and TRBJ1-1; TRBD1 is a possible D gene (5 bases). Germline assignment: CDR1 MNHNY and CDR2 SVGAGI (reference sequence). This CDR3 has 12 residues. Here the CDR3 reads CASSPELGTLAF. The CDR3 DNA reads TGTGCCAGCAGTCCGGAATTGGGGACCTTAGCCTTT.

The rearrangement links TRBV2 to TRBJ1-4; D not certain. Per the germline V gene, CDR1 is SNHLY and CDR2 is FYNNEI. The CDR3 is 14 residues long. Trimming took off 7 bases at V and 0 bases at J, with 9 bases between the two ends. The CDR3 coding sequence is TGTGCCAGCATGGCCATTGCAACTAATGAAAAACTGTTTTTT. Its translation is CASMAIATNEKLFF.

The CDR3 spells CASSSDEGGGPLGYEQFF. The DNA of the CDR3 is TGTGCCAGCAGCTCAGACGAGGGCGGGGGGCCCCTGGGTTATGAGCAGTTCTTC. The V call is TRBV7-8, the J call TRBJ2-1; 8 nucleotides match TRBD2. V was pared by 4 bases and J by 8 bases, with 19 bases of the junction left unmatched. This CDR3 comprises 18 residues. Germline loops: CDR1 SGHVS, CDR2 FQNEAQ.

V and J are TRBV7-2 and TRBJ1-2, with D unclear. This CDR3 spans 11 amino acids. V lost 5 bases and J lost 7, with 8 bases in between. Germline loops: CDR1 SGHTA, CDR2 FQGNSA. This CDR3 is CASSAESGYTF. The CDR3 region has the DNA TGTGCCAGCAGCGCAGAATCTGGCTACACCTTC. The entire variable domain, with the rest obtained from reference TRBV7-2 and TRBJ1-2, is as follows: GAGVSQSPSNKVTEKGKDVELRCDPISGHTALYWYRQSLGQGLEFLIYFQGNSAPDKSGLPSDRFSAERTGGSVSTLTIQRTQQEDSAVYLCASSAESGYTFGSGTRLTVV.

The chain carries TRBV3-1 and TRBJ2-7; D is unclear. CDR1 is LGHDT, CDR2 YNNKEL, per germline (reference sequence). The CDR3 spans 14 residues. Trimming shortened V by 1 base and J by 0 bases, and 7 bases separated the two germline ends. CDR3 sequence reads: CASSQGHNSYEQYV. In nucleotides, the CDR3 is TGTGCCAGCAGCCAAGGTCACAACTCCTACGAGCAGTACGTC.

This CDR3 is CATSAAGQETQYF. The CDR3 bases are TGTGCCACCAGTGCGGCCGGACAAGAGACCCAGTACTTC. The chain has TRBV24-1 and TRBJ2-5; D remains ambiguous. The CDR3 consists of 13 residues. Germline V lookup: CDR1 KGHDR, CDR2 SFDVKD. V was clipped by 5 bases and J by 2 bases, with 8 bases between them.

This chain connects TRBV4-3 to TRBJ2-1, with D maybe TRBD1 (6 bases). There are 15 residues in the CDR3. The V and J ends lost 0 bases and 6 bases respectively, with 12 bases between them. Germline V lookup: CDR1 LGHNA, CDR2 YSLEER. CDR3 in amino acids: CASSQEGAWGNEQFF. The DNA of the CDR3 is TGCGCCAGCAGCCAAGAGGGGGCCTGGGGCAATGAGCAGTTCTTC.

This clonotype has just a few counts. This chain links TRBV5-6 with TRBJ2-2; 11 positions agree with TRBD2. CDR3 length: 16 amino acids. Germline V gene sequence: CDR1 SGHDT, CDR2 YYEEEE. After removal of 2 bases from V and 3 bases from J, the junction contained 3 bases not matched to a gene. This CDR3 reads CASSFLGLADTGELFF. In DNA, the CDR3 is TGTGCCAGCAGCTTCTTGGGACTAGCGGACACCGGGGAGCTGTTTTTT.

J is TRBJ2-2 and V is TRBV2; 8 bases fit TRBD2. V gave up 6 bases and J gave up 1 base; unmatched junction bases: 1. Per germline, CDR1 SNHLY and CDR2 FYNNEI. This CDR3 contains 14 residues. The CDR3 is CASRAGGNTGELFF. CDR3 DNA sequence: TGTGCCAGCAGGGCGGGGGGGAACACCGGGGAGCTGTTTTTT.